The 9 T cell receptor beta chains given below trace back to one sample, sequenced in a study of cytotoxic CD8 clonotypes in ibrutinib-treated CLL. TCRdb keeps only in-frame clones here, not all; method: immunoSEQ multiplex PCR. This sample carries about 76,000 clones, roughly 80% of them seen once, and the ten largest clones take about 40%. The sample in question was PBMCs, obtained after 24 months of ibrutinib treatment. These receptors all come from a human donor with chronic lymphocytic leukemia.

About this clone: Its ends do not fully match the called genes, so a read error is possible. The CDR3 DNA reads TGTGCCAGCAGCCCGCGCCCGGGACTAGCGGTCTACGGGCAGTACTTC. Translated: CASSPRPGLAVYGQYF. The rearrangement links TRBV7-9 to TRBJ2-7; 11 bases align to TRBD2. Germline-derived CDR1 and CDR2 are SEHNR and FQNEAQ (reference sequence). This CDR3 has 16 amino acids.

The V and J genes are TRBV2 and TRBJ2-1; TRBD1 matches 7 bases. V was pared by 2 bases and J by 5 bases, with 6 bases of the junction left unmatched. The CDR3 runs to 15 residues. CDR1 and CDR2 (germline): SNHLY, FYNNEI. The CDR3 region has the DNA TGTGCCAGCAGTGAACGAGGGGGCAGTGACAATGAGCAGTTCTTC. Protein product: CASSERGGSDNEQFF.

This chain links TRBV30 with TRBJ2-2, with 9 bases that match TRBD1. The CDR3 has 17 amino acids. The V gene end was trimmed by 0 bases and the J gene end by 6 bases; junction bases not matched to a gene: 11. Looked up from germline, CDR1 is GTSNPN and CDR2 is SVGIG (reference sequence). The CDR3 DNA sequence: TGTGCCTGGAGTGTGGGGAGGGACAGGGCTCCGCCCGGGGAGCTGTTTTTT. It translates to CAWSVGRDRAPPGELFF.

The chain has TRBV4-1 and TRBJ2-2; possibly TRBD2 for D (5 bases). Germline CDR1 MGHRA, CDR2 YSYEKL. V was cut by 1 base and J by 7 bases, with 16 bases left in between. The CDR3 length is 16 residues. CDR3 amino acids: CASSQAFGLLVGELFF. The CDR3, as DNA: TGCGCCAGCAGCCAAGCCTTTGGACTGTTAGTCGGGGAGCTGTTTTTT.

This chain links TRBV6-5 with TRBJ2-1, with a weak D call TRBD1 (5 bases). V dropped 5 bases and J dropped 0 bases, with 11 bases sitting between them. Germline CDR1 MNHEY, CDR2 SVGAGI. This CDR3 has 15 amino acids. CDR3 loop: CASSPDRSSYNEQFF. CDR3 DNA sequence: TGTGCCAGCAGTCCCGACAGAAGCTCCTACAATGAGCAGTTCTTC.

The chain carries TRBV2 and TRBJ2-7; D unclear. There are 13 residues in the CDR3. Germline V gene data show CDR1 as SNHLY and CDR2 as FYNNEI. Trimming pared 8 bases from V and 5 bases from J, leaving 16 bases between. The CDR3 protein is CASLVVPPHEQYF. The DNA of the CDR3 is TGTGCCAGCCTAGTAGTGCCCCCCCACGAGCAGTACTTC.

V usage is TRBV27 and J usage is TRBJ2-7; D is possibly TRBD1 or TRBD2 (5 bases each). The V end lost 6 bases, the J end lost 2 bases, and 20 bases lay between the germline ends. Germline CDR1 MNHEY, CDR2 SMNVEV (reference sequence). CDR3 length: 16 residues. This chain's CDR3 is CASSPGGRAVAYEQYF. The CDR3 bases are TGTGCCAGCAGCCCTGGGGGTCGGGCAGTGGCCTACGAGCAGTACTTC.

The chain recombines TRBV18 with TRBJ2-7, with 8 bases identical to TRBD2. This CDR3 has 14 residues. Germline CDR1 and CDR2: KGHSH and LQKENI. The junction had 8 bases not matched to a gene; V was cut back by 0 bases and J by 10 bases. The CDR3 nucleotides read TGTGCCAGCTCACCACCCTTAGCGGGATCGAGTCAGTACTTC. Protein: CASSPPLAGSSQYF.

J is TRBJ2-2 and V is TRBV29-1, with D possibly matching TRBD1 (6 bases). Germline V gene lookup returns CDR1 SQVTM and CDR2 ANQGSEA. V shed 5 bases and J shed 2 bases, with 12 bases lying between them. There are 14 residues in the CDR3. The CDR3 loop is CSVRGHLNTGELFF. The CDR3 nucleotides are TGCAGCGTTAGGGGACACCTCAACACCGGGGAGCTGTTTTTT.